This TCR beta chain was sequenced for a study of blood T cells in healthy people across ages. A sample-barcoded 5' primer and a J-beta primer mix were used in a second PCR of roughly 6 to 11 cycles. In TCRdb, the 5' RACE reads were re-called with MiXCR into one record per CDR3 protein. The data show around 1,000,000 distinct CDR3 sequences, roughly two fifths seen once. The CDR3 sequence is 15 residues long. The V and J ends lost 3 bases and 8 bases respectively, with 14 bases between them. Germline V gene sequence: CDR1 LGHNA, CDR2 YSLEER. Samples had at least 7 million PBMCs isolated from them. The chain couples TRBV4-3 to TRBJ1-6; D call uncertain. The sequenced sample was blood. The receptor comes from a man younger than 35 in good health. Written as DNA, the CDR3 is TGCGCCAGCAGCCAGGCGACTATAACGGATTCACCCCTCCACTTT. Its protein product is CASSQATITDSPLHF.